This TCR beta chain was obtained from a study of blood T cell repertoires in COVID-19. This CDR3 is 18 amino acids long. Losses at the gene ends were 4 bases for V and 4 bases for J; bases not matched to a gene: 11. Per germline, CDR1 SGHRS and CDR2 YFSETQ. This clone was counted only a few times. Profiling relied on immunoSEQ multiplex PCR, and the TCRdb table lists in-frame clones only, not all of them. This table has roughly 420,000 clones, 85% to 90% appearing once. This sequence was found in a woman in her twenties or thirties with acute COVID-19. The chain employs TRBV5-1 and TRBJ2-1; 13 bases are a match to TRBD2. The sample taken for sequencing was PBMCs or T cells enriched from blood (not recorded which). CDR3 sequence: CASSLGLAGASGYNEQFF. Here the CDR3 DNA reads TGCGCCAGCAGCCTTGGACTAGCGGGGGCCTCGGGGTACAATGAGCAGTTCTTC.